Shown below are 17 T cell receptor beta chains from a single sample sequenced in a study of cytomegalovirus exposure and HLA in healthy donors. Primers included in the PCR were 60 Vbeta and 13 Jbeta primers. Produced via immunoSEQ multiplex PCR; TCRdb's table is partial and in-frame only. The repertoire has 150,000 to 170,000 clones, over 70% of them found once; the top ten carry approximately 2.3%. Sequencing used PBMCs. The receptors shown here come from a man aged 25 to 40 in good health and CMV-seronegative.

This clone has a handful of counts. The V and J genes are TRBV4-1 and TRBJ2-1; 8 nucleotides line up with TRBD2. V lost 5 bases to trimming and J lost 7 bases; unmatched junction nucleotides: 7. The CDR3 sequence is 14 residues long. In germline, CDR1 is MGHRA, CDR2 YSYEKL. CDR3 sequence: CASSEGPGGNEQFF. The CDR3 DNA is TGCGCCAGCAGCGAAGGGCCGGGAGGGAATGAGCAGTTCTTC.

This clone has a handful of counts. This chain uses TRBV4-3 with TRBJ1-4, with D unclear. The CDR3 sequence is 16 residues long. Germline V gives CDR1 LGHNA, CDR2 YSLEER. V lost 0 bases and J 0 bases, leaving 8 bases between the germline ends. The CDR3 protein is CASSQDARATNEKLFF. The CDR3, as DNA: TGCGCCAGCAGCCAAGATGCAAGAGCAACTAATGAAAAACTGTTTTTT.

This clone has only one observation. The gene calls are TRBV10-3 and TRBJ2-3, with 11 bases lining up with TRBD2. Germline V gene data show CDR1 as ENHRY and CDR2 as SYGVKD. This CDR3 is 15 amino acids long. V trimming: 6 bases; J trimming: 3 bases; junction bases outside the gene matches: 5. CDR3 amino acids: CAIRASGGQTDTQYF. Written as DNA, the CDR3 is TGTGCCATCAGGGCTAGCGGGGGGCAAACAGATACGCAGTATTTT.

The gene calls are TRBV29-1 and TRBJ1-1, with TRBD1 matching over 7 bases. The trim removed 7 bases at V and 4 bases at J, leaving 6 bases unmatched. The CDR3 extends over 12 amino acids. Germline V gene lookup returns CDR1 SQVTM and CDR2 ANQGSEA. CDR3 residues: CSDPGGFTEAFF. CDR3 DNA: TGCAGCGACCCAGGGGGTTTCACTGAAGCTTTCTTT.

The V call is TRBV4-2, the J call TRBJ2-7; the match to TRBD1 covers 11 bases. Trimming took 5 bases from V and 4 from J; bases not matched to a gene: 7. The CDR3 length is 15 residues. The V gene's germline CDR1 is LGHNA and CDR2 YNFKEQ. As DNA, the CDR3 is TGTGCCAGCAGCGAACGGACAGGGGGCGGGTACGAGCAGTACTTC. This codes for CASSERTGGGYEQYF.

The chain employs TRBV5-6 and TRBJ1-1; the match to TRBD1 covers 7 bases. This CDR3 region has 14 residues. The germline V gene encodes CDR1 SGHDT and CDR2 YYEEEE. The trim removed 4 bases at V and 4 bases at J, leaving 7 bases unmatched. The CDR3 sequence: CASSGAGQFTEAFF. CDR3 in DNA: TGTGCCAGCAGCGGGGCGGGACAGTTCACTGAAGCTTTCTTT.

The chain carries TRBV5-4 and TRBJ2-1, with D unresolved. The germline V gene has CDR1 SGHNT and CDR2 YYREEE (reference sequence). V lost 0 bases, J lost 6 bases, and 7 bases lay in between. The length of the CDR3 is 13 residues. Here the CDR3 DNA reads TGTGCCAGCAGCTTGGCAGGTTTCAATGAGCAGTTCTTC. Protein product: CASSLAGFNEQFF.

This clone appeared a few times. The chain joins TRBV15 to TRBJ2-2; D is undetermined. The germline CDR1 and CDR2 sequences are LNHNV and YYDKDF (reference sequence). CDR3 length: 17 amino acids. V was cut by 0 bases and J by 1 base, with 12 bases left in between. The CDR3 bases are TGTGCCACCAGCAGAGATACGCCGGCAGGGAACACCGGGGAGCTGTTTTTT. Its protein is CATSRDTPAGNTGELFF.

The chain recombines TRBV28 with TRBJ1-5, with D uncertain. V lost 2 bases, J lost 5 bases, and 10 bases lay in between. Germline V lookup: CDR1 MDHEN, CDR2 SYDVKM. CDR3 length: 14 residues. In DNA, the CDR3 is TGTGCCAGCAGTTTAAGAGAGGAGGATCAGCCCCAGCATTTT. It specifies CASSLREEDQPQHF.

V usage is TRBV18 and J usage is TRBJ1-1, with 10 positions matching TRBD1. Unmatched junction bases numbered 4, after V lost 6 bases and J lost 3 bases. This CDR3 has 14 residues. CDR1 is KGHSH, CDR2 LQKENI, per germline. The CDR3 here is CASSPGTGDTEAFF. The CDR3 bases are TGTGCCAGCTCGCCTGGGACAGGGGACACTGAAGCTTTCTTT.

The rearrangement links TRBV5-6 to TRBJ1-2; D perhaps matches TRBD1 (5 bases). This CDR3 has 15 amino acids. The V gene's germline CDR1 is SGHDT and CDR2 YYEEEE. Trimming took off 4 bases at V and 6 bases at J, with 19 bases between the two ends. DNA of the CDR3: TGTGCCAGCAGCACCCCGACAGCGCCCGACAATGGCTACACCTTC. This translates into CASSTPTAPDNGYTF.

The chain recombines TRBV4-2 with TRBJ1-1; D might be TRBD1 (6 bases). The V end lost 1 base, the J end lost 6 bases, and 15 bases lay between the germline ends. The CDR3 covers 15 residues. Germline assignment: CDR1 LGHNA and CDR2 YNFKEQ. The CDR3 coding sequence is TGTGCCAGCAGCCAAGTGAGGGGGAGCAACCCTGAAGCTTTCTTT. Translation: CASSQVRGSNPEAFF.

The chain combines TRBV28 with TRBJ2-3, with 7 bases that match TRBD1. With V trimmed by 5 bases and J by 4 bases, 9 bases remained unmatched. CDR1 is MDHEN, CDR2 SYDVKM, per germline. The length of the CDR3 is 15 residues. The CDR3 DNA is TGTGCCAGCAGTCAAGTGCAGGGGGTATCAGATACGCAGTATTTT. Protein: CASSQVQGVSDTQYF.

This chain joins TRBV4-3 and TRBJ2-3, with TRBD2 matching 9 bases. The ends lost 0 bases at V and 4 bases at J; junction bases unmatched: 5. The CDR3 is 16 amino acids. Germline CDR1 is LGHNA and CDR2 is YSLEER. The CDR3 nucleotides read TGCGCCAGCAGCCAAGATGGCGGGGGGGCCTCAGATACGCAGTATTTT. Translation gives CASSQDGGGASDTQYF.

The V and J genes are TRBV19 and TRBJ1-5; 9 nucleotides align to TRBD1. In germline, CDR1 is LNHDA, CDR2 SQIVND (reference sequence). J lost 6 bases, V lost 3 bases, and 12 bases had no gene match. CDR3 length: 17 residues. CDR3: CASSIPTGQGLSQPQHF. The CDR3 nucleotides are TGTGCCAGTAGTATCCCCACGGGACAGGGATTGAGTCAGCCCCAGCATTTT. The variable domain in full, with the rest retrieved from reference TRBV19 and TRBJ1-5, is DGGITQSPKYLFRKEGQNVTLSCEQNLNHDAMYWYRQDPGQGLRLIYYSQIVNDFQKGDIAEGYSVSREKKESFPLTVTSAQKNPTAFYLCASSIPTGQGLSQPQHFGDGTRLSIL.

On this clone itself: One end of the junction does not line up with germline, which may come from a read error. V gene TRBV5-4 combines with J gene TRBJ1-6, with a weak D call TRBD1 (5 bases). CDR1 is SGHNT and CDR2 is YYREEE in the germline V gene (reference sequence). The CDR3 loop spans 14 amino acids. Here the CDR3 DNA reads TGTGCCAGCAGCCAAGACGGACATAATTCACCCCTCAACTTT. Translation: CASSQDGHNSPLNF.

The chain combines TRBV19 with TRBJ1-5; D is uncertain. Trimming took 1 base from V and 3 from J, leaving 10 bases between them. The CDR3 is 15 residues long. CDR1 LNHDA and CDR2 SQIVND come from the germline V gene (reference sequence). The CDR3 loop reads CASSIGGGYNQPQHF. CDR3 nucleotide sequence: TGTGCCAGTAGTATAGGGGGAGGGTACAATCAGCCCCAGCATTTT.